This T cell receptor (beta chain) was obtained from a study of CD4+ T cells in melanoma. Assay: immunoSEQ multiplex PCR; the TCRdb copy retains only in-frame clones and omits some. The data contain some 13,000 clones, around 70% of them singletons. Trimming stripped 6 bases from V and 1 base from J, with 18 bases between. The CDR3 extends over 16 amino acids. CDR1 is SGHAT and CDR2 is FQNNGV in the germline V gene. This clone was seen only a few times. The clonotype was recovered from a human donor with melanoma. The rearrangement uses TRBV11-2 and TRBJ1-1; possible D gene TRBD1, 6 bases. The source material was cells from a culture (not recorded whether cultured in vitro). The CDR3 protein is CASSLQFGQKNTEAFF. The CDR3 DNA reads as TGTGCCAGCAGTTTACAATTCGGACAGAAGAACACTGAAGCTTTCTTT.